The next 14 T cell receptor beta chains were all read from a single sample in a study of CD8+ T cells in alopecia areata. Reverse transcribed after extraction, RNA yielded cDNA as the sequencing template. Some clones are missing from TCRdb's copy, which holds only in-frame ones; the method was immunoSEQ multiplex PCR. The sample includes some 31,000 clones, about 80% seen only once; the top ten take about 19%. The specimen was NKG2D-low CD8+ T cells sorted from blood. Source of these receptors: a human donor with alopecia areata.

The chain joins TRBV6-6 to TRBJ2-1; weak D call: TRBD2 (5 bases). CDR1 is MNHNY and CDR2 is SVGAGI in the germline V gene (reference sequence). This CDR3 has 12 amino acids. Trimming cost V 11 bases and J 3 bases, with 11 bases left between them. CDR3 bases: TGTGCCCACGGGGAGAGCTACAATGAGCAGTTCTTC. It codes for CAHGESYNEQFF.

This chain joins TRBV14 and TRBJ2-7; no reliable D call. CDR1 is SGHDN, CDR2 FVKESK, per germline. The CDR3 has 11 residues. With 0 bases removed from V and 6 bases from J, the gap between germline ends came to 3 bases. DNA of the CDR3: TGTGCCAGCAGCCAAGATCGCGAGCAGTACTTC. Its protein is CASSQDREQYF.

This chain links TRBV27 with TRBJ2-2; TRBD1 aligns across 7 bases. There are 12 residues in the CDR3. CDR1 is MNHEY, CDR2 SMNVEV, per germline (reference sequence). Trimming cost V 6 bases and J 7 bases; bases outside gene matches: 2. In nucleotides, the CDR3 is TGTGCCAGCAGCGGGGACAGCGGGGAGCTGTTTTTT. It encodes CASSGDSGELFF.

The rearrangement links TRBV29-1 to TRBJ1-1; D is ambiguous. This CDR3 has 14 amino acids. Germline V gene sequence: CDR1 SQVTM, CDR2 ANQGSEA. The V end lost 1 base, the J end lost 2 bases, and 11 bases lay between the germline ends. CDR3 DNA: TGCAGCGTTGAAGGGGCAGGTGCTAACACTGAAGCTTTCTTT. Residues: CSVEGAGANTEAFF.

V usage is TRBV7-8 and J usage is TRBJ2-7, with 7 bases aligning to TRBD1. The trim removed 1 base at V and 1 base at J, leaving 4 bases unmatched. This CDR3 region has 15 residues. Germline V CDR1 and CDR2: SGHVS, FQNEAQ. The CDR3 reads CASSLEEGASYEQYF. Written as DNA, the CDR3 is TGTGCCAGCAGCTTAGAAGAGGGGGCGTCCTACGAGCAGTACTTC.

This clone came up once. The chain is built from TRBV30 and TRBJ2-2, with 12 bases aligning to TRBD1. Germline trimming cut 5 bases from V and 0 bases from J; bases unmatched to any gene: 4. Germline V lookup: CDR1 GTSNPN, CDR2 SVGIG (reference sequence). This CDR3 spans 16 amino acids. The DNA of the CDR3 is TGTGCCTGGGGGGACAGGGGGCTCCCGAACACCGGGGAGCTGTTTTTT. Protein: CAWGDRGLPNTGELFF.

This clone was observed a few times. The CDR3 reads CASSPGTGSSNTEAFF. The CDR3 bases are TGTGCCAGCAGTCCCGGGACAGGGTCTTCAAACACTGAAGCTTTCTTT. The rearrangement uses TRBV28 and TRBJ1-1, with 9 positions matching TRBD1. V lost 5 bases and J lost 2; bases outside the gene matches: 9. Germline lookup yields CDR1 MDHEN and CDR2 SYDVKM. The CDR3 has 16 amino acids.

This clone is labeled as medium-sized. V is TRBV6-4 and J is TRBJ2-3; 7 nucleotides line up with TRBD1. The V gene's germline CDR1 is MRHNA and CDR2 SNTAGT. V shed 8 bases and J 0 bases; nucleotides not matched to a gene: 2. CDR3 size: 13 residues. CDR3 sequence (DNA): TGTGCCAGCTCGACAGGGAGCACAGATACGCAGTATTTT. Protein product: CASSTGSTDTQYF.

CDR3 protein: CASSLSGGQYEQYF. CDR3 nucleotides: TGTGCCAGCAGTCTTAGCGGGGGGCAGTACGAGCAGTACTTC. This sequence joins TRBV27 and TRBJ2-7, with 10 positions matching TRBD2. The CDR3 extends over 14 amino acids. Unmatched junction bases numbered 5, after V lost 5 bases and J lost 4 bases. Germline values: CDR1 MNHEY, CDR2 SMNVEV (reference sequence).

V and J are TRBV6-6 and TRBJ2-1; no definite D call. Trimming removed 6 bases from V and 5 bases from J, with 11 bases in between. This CDR3 spans 13 amino acids. CDR1 and CDR2 (germline): MNHNY, SVGAGI (reference sequence). CDR3 DNA sequence: TGTGCCAGCAGCCCTCCGTTAGACAATGAGCAGTTCTTC. Its translation is CASSPPLDNEQFF.

The chain employs TRBV29-1 and TRBJ2-3; no reliable D call. The CDR3 spans 14 residues. CDR1 is SQVTM, CDR2 ANQGSEA, per germline. The ends were cut back, 8 bases at V and 0 bases at J, with 15 bases in the middle. CDR3 sequence: CSPVGPISTDTQYF. The CDR3 bases are TGCAGCCCCGTAGGGCCCATTAGCACAGATACGCAGTATTTT.

V gene TRBV29-1 combines with J gene TRBJ2-6; 10 nucleotides match TRBD1. The V and J ends lost 5 bases and 2 bases, in that order; junction bases with no gene match: 6. The CDR3 consists of 16 residues. From germline, CDR1 is SQVTM and CDR2 ANQGSEA. CDR3 sequence (DNA): TGCAGCGTTCTCAAGACAGGGGGCGCTGGGGCCAACGTCCTGACTTTC. This gives the protein CSVLKTGGAGANVLTF.

The rearrangement uses TRBV27 and TRBJ2-3; 9 positions match TRBD2. Germline-derived CDR1 and CDR2 are MNHEY and SMNVEV (reference sequence). The CDR3 consists of 16 residues. The trim removed 6 bases at V and 4 bases at J, leaving 11 bases unmatched. The CDR3 loop is CASSFLTTSGADTQYF. For the CDR3, the DNA is TGTGCCAGCAGCTTCCTCACGACTAGCGGAGCAGATACGCAGTATTTT.

The chain has TRBV7-9 and TRBJ1-6; D is unresolved. Looked up from germline, CDR1 is SEHNR and CDR2 is FQNEAQ (reference sequence). The V and J ends lost 4 bases and 14 bases respectively, with 21 bases between them. The CDR3 totals 15 residues. The CDR3 is CASSSTAGDRRTLHF. The CDR3 nucleotides are TGTGCCAGCAGCTCCACAGCGGGAGACCGACGTACCCTCCACTTT.